A single sample is the source of the 20 T cell receptor beta chains below, sequenced in a study of glioma-infiltrating T cells after dendritic cell vaccination. Assay: immunoSEQ multiplex PCR; the TCRdb copy retains only in-frame clones and omits some. The data show about 38,000 clones, roughly four fifths seen once. The material sequenced was blood, taken before dendritic cell vaccination. The receptors originated from a human donor with glioblastoma.

The chain recombines TRBV7-9 with TRBJ1-6; no clear D. The germline V gene encodes CDR1 SEHNR and CDR2 FQNEAQ (reference sequence). The CDR3 spans 16 residues. Trimming cost V 0 bases and J 1 base, with 7 bases left between them. The CDR3 loop reads CASSLAGGSYNSPLHF. For the CDR3, the DNA is TGTGCCAGCAGCTTAGCAGGAGGGTCCTATAATTCACCCCTCCACTTT.

The chain couples TRBV28 to TRBJ1-3; a weak D match, TRBD1 (6 bases). Germline V gene sequence: CDR1 MDHEN, CDR2 SYDVKM. The CDR3 runs 16 residues. Trimming pared 2 bases from V and 0 bases from J, leaving 11 bases between. CDR3 sequence (DNA): TGTGCCAGCAGTTTACGCCAGGGGAGCTCTGGAAACACCATATATTTT. As protein: CASSLRQGSSGNTIYF.

The chain links TRBV6-5 to TRBJ1-5; 8 nucleotides align to TRBD1. V was pared by 0 bases and J by 3 bases, with 4 bases of the junction left unmatched. Germline-derived CDR1 and CDR2 are MNHEY and SVGAGI. CDR3 size: 16 residues. The CDR3 sequence is CASSYSRTGNNQPQHF. In DNA form, the CDR3 reads TGTGCCAGCAGTTACTCGCGGACAGGGAACAATCAGCCCCAGCATTTT.

This clone has more than one count but fewer than ten. V gene TRBV7-2 combines with J gene TRBJ2-1; 11 bases match TRBD2. Germline values: CDR1 SGHTA, CDR2 FQGNSA. J was trimmed by 5 bases and V by 0 bases; bases with no gene match: 9. The CDR3 contains 18 residues. CDR3 DNA sequence: TGTGCCAGCAGCTTAGCCCCCACTGTGACTAGCGGGGACAATGAGCAGTTCTTC. Translating it yields CASSLAPTVTSGDNEQFF.

The V and J genes are TRBV18 and TRBJ2-6, with D possibly TRBD2 on 5 matching bases. Germline assignment: CDR1 KGHSH and CDR2 LQKENI. This CDR3 has 20 residues. V lost 6 bases, J lost 1 base, and 25 bases lay in between. The CDR3 region is CASSSFGVQNRKSGANVLTF. As DNA, the CDR3 is TGTGCCAGCTCTTCTTTCGGGGTCCAGAACCGAAAATCTGGGGCCAACGTCCTGACTTTC.

Points on this clone: The junction shows a germline mismatch at one end, possibly a read error. The rearrangement uses TRBV7-7 and TRBJ2-3; 9 nucleotides align to TRBD1. Germline V lookup: CDR1 SSHAT, CDR2 FNYEAQ (reference sequence). The CDR3 runs to 17 residues. The DNA of the CDR3 is TGTGCTAGCAGCCAAATCCCCGGGACAGGGAGCACAGATACGCAGTATTTT. Its translation: CASSQIPGTGSTDTQYF.

The chain couples TRBV2 to TRBJ2-5; 7 positions match TRBD1. V gave up 6 bases and J gave up 1 base; unmatched junction bases: 14. The CDR3 covers 17 residues. CDR1 is SNHLY, CDR2 FYNNEI, per germline. CDR3 sequence (DNA): TGTGCCAGCAGACGGACAGGCTTGCCTGATCCCCAAGAGACCCAGTACTTC. Protein product: CASRRTGLPDPQETQYF.

The V and J genes are TRBV7-6 and TRBJ1-1; D perhaps matches TRBD1 (5 bases). The ends were cut back, 6 bases at V and 1 base at J, with 12 bases in the middle. CDR1 is SGHVS, CDR2 FNYEAQ, per germline. CDR3 length: 14 residues. The CDR3 loop reads CASSVGTGNTEAFF. The CDR3 nucleotides are TGTGCCAGCAGTGTGGGGACTGGGAACACTGAAGCTTTCTTT.

This rearrangement joins TRBV19 to TRBJ2-7; the match to TRBD2 covers 9 bases. CDR3 size: 15 residues. The germline V gene has CDR1 LNHDA and CDR2 SQIVND (reference sequence). V gave up 4 bases and J gave up 5 bases; unmatched junction bases: 9. CDR3 DNA: TGTGCCAGTAGTAACCTAGCGGGGAAAACGGACGAGCAGTACTTC. The encoded protein is CASSNLAGKTDEQYF.

The V gene is TRBV19, the J gene TRBJ1-5; no clear D. The length of the CDR3 is 16 residues. Germline CDR1 and CDR2: LNHDA and SQIVND (reference sequence). The germline V and J ends were trimmed by 0 bases and 2 bases, with 11 bases remaining between them. CDR3 sequence (DNA): TGTGCCAGTAGTATAGATGGTCCCCGGGGCAATCAGCCCCAGCATTTT. Encoded protein: CASSIDGPRGNQPQHF.

For this clone: Other DNA sequences in this specimen translate into the identical CDR3. V is TRBV28 and J is TRBJ1-6, with TRBD1 matching over 9 bases. CDR3 length equals 15 residues. From germline, CDR1 is MDHEN and CDR2 SYDVKM. V was clipped by 6 bases and J by 3 bases; unmatched bases: 3. The CDR3 coding sequence is TGTGCCAGCAGAGAGACAGGGGGCTATAATTCACCCCTCCACTTT. This translates into CASRETGGYNSPLHF.

The rearrangement uses TRBV29-1 and TRBJ1-4; a weak D match, TRBD1 (5 bases). From germline, CDR1 is SQVTM and CDR2 ANQGSEA. The ends were cut back, 2 bases at V and 12 bases at J, with 10 bases in the middle. The CDR3 is made up of 11 amino acids. Written as DNA, the CDR3 is TGCAGCGTTGAAAGCTTAGGGGAACTGTTTTTT. Amino acid sequence: CSVESLGELFF.

In its sample, this clone was seen once. The chain has TRBV4-3 and TRBJ2-7, with TRBD1 matching over 7 bases. The CDR3 loop spans 16 amino acids. V trimming: 1 base; J trimming: 1 base; junction bases outside the gene matches: 7. CDR1 LGHNA and CDR2 YSLEER come from the germline V gene. CDR3: CASSQGLTGDSYEQYF. CDR3 DNA: TGCGCCAGCAGCCAAGGCCTCACAGGGGATTCCTACGAGCAGTACTTC.

The chain couples TRBV5-4 to TRBJ1-5, with TRBD1 as a possible D gene (5 bases). Germline CDR1 reads SGHNT; CDR2 reads YYREEE (reference sequence). V was shortened by 10 bases and J by 1 base, with 9 bases between the two germline ends. The CDR3 spans 12 residues. CDR3 bases: TGTGCCTTTTCAGGGAGCAATCAGCCCCAGCATTTT. Translation gives CAFSGSNQPQHF.

The rearrangement links TRBV13 to TRBJ2-2, with a tentative D call TRBD2 (7 bases). This CDR3 contains 17 residues. V was shortened by 0 bases and J by 7 bases, with 18 bases between the two germline ends. Germline values: CDR1 PRHDT, CDR2 FYEKMQ (reference sequence). DNA of the CDR3: TGTGCCAGCAGCTTAGGCGGGGGGCCCGGAATTGTCGGGGAGCTGTTTTTT. Its protein is CASSLGGGPGIVGELFF.

The chain has TRBV6-6 and TRBJ2-7; 7 bases fit TRBD1. The V and J ends lost 0 bases and 5 bases, in that order; junction bases with no gene match: 4. This CDR3 has 14 residues. Germline V lookup: CDR1 MNHNY, CDR2 SVGAGI (reference sequence). CDR3 sequence (DNA): TGTGCCAGCAGTTACTCAGGGGGCCTCGACGAGCAGTACTTC. Translation: CASSYSGGLDEQYF.

This chain links TRBV7-2 with TRBJ2-3; D is unclear. The germline CDR1 and CDR2 sequences are SGHTA and FQGNSA. CDR3 size: 15 residues. Deletions cut 1 base from V and 2 bases from J, with 10 bases between. CDR3 sequence (DNA): TGTGCCAGCAGCTTAGGGGCTGGCTACACAGATACGCAGTATTTT. Its protein product is CASSLGAGYTDTQYF.

CDR3: CASSENQGAGRVYGYTF. CDR3 coding DNA: TGCGCCAGCAGTGAGAACCAGGGGGCGGGTAGGGTGTATGGCTACACCTTC. The chain combines TRBV10-2 with TRBJ1-2; 8 bases fit TRBD1. V gave up 2 bases and J gave up 5 bases; unmatched junction bases: 13. The CDR3 totals 17 residues. From germline, CDR1 is WSHSY and CDR2 SAAADI.

The chain has TRBV11-3 and TRBJ1-1; D possibly corresponds to TRBD1 (5 bases). Trimming left V 0 bases short and J 10 bases short, with 18 bases between. The CDR3 extends over 15 amino acids. The germline V gene has CDR1 SGHNT and CDR2 YENEEA. The CDR3 nucleotides read TGTGCCAGCAGCTTAGATTGGGTGGTGGGACTGGGAGCTTTCTTT. Its translation: CASSLDWVVGLGAFF. The variable domain in full, with the rest retrieved from reference TRBV11-3 and TRBJ1-1, is EAGVVQSPRYKIIEKKQPVAFWCNPISGHNTLYWYLQNLGQGPELLIRYENEEAVDDSQLPKDRFSAERLKGVDSTLKIQPAELGDSAVYLCASSLDWVVGLGAFFGQGTRLTVV.

V gene TRBV2 combines with J gene TRBJ2-7, with D possibly being TRBD1 (5 bases). Trimming shortened V by 4 bases and J by 3 bases, and 10 bases separated the two germline ends. The CDR3 has 13 amino acids. Germline lookup yields CDR1 SNHLY and CDR2 FYNNEI. The CDR3 region is CASSVTAIYEQYF. The CDR3 DNA reads TGTGCCAGCAGTGTGACAGCCATCTACGAGCAGTACTTC.